This is a list of T cell receptor beta chains from one sample in a study of blood T cells in healthy people across ages. Using its own MiXCR run on the 5' RACE reads, TCRdb lists one record per CDR3 protein. The sample has about 580,000 distinct CDR3 sequences; more than 45% are singletons. The sequencing input was blood. These receptors were taken from an elderly man in good health. Both conserved end residues are part of each CDR3. Only some rows state a clone size, as once, few, many or a class for expanded clones.

length	V	size	J	CDR3
13	TRBV12-3/TRBV12-4	.	TRBJ1-5	CASSSREGQPQHF
16	TRBV7-2	.	TRBJ1-5	CASNFGTLYSNQPQHF
14	TRBV18	.	TRBJ2-7	CASSPREGPYEQYF
13	TRBV7-2	.	TRBJ2-2	CASSVVWTGELFF
21	TRBV11-1	few	TRBJ2-1	CASSLFLGTSGRAVSPNEQFF
14	TRBV28	.	TRBJ1-2	CASRPLSLEGGYTF
17	TRBV9	.	TRBJ1-4	CAIEKRPMDRGNEKLFF
14	TRBV7-2	many	TRBJ2-7	CASSSRGGGYEQYF
16	TRBV6-2/TRBV6-3	few	TRBJ2-3	CASSPQPQEEPNTQYF
15	TRBV28	once	TRBJ2-5	CASNHRRLRAETQYF
17	TRBV28	.	TRBJ2-5	CASSSIRGAATANEQYF
15	TRBV30	.	TRBJ2-7	CAWSGRAGGPYEQYF
15	TRBV27	.	TRBJ1-1	CASSPIARQGPEAFF
14	TRBV20-1	few	TRBJ1-2	CSAPGTGGFYGYTF
16	TRBV11-3	.	TRBJ2-3	CASSWSSGRAPDTQYF
16	TRBV3-1	few	TRBJ2-6	CASSRRLNSGANVLTF
15	TRBV10-3	few	TRBJ2-5	CAISESGQQQETQYF
16	TRBV6-5	.	TRBJ2-3	CASGRLAGGNADTQYF
13	TRBV6-5	.	TRBJ2-7	CATTPLSSYGQYF
14	TRBV20-1	.	TRBJ2-7	CSAYLAGARYEQYF
11	TRBV7-8	.	TRBJ2-1	CASGDYNEQFF
15	TRBV9	.	TRBJ1-1	CASSVAGDPWAEAFF
15	TRBV5-1	many	TRBJ2-1	CASSLEGSSYNEQFF
10	TRBV20-1	few	TRBJ2-5	CSARGQTQYF
16	TRBV28	.	TRBJ2-1	CASRNPWSRGDNEQFF
14	TRBV20-1	few	TRBJ2-7	CSAPRDSVGGEQYF
16	TRBV28	few	TRBJ2-1	CASSFAGGSSYNEQFF
15	TRBV5-1	.	TRBJ2-7	CASSLRTGGSYEQYF